This T cell receptor (beta chain) was identified in a study of beta chain features in type 1 diabetes. Study-wide findings and caveats: Insertions at VDJ junctions were less frequent in type 1 diabetes patients. These patients also deleted more nucleotides at the same junctions. Type 1 diabetes patients had TCRB CDR3s that were shorter (moderately but significantly so) in all four CD4+ subsets.

This clone has only a few counts. What it recognizes is unknown. Every bit of the isolated RNA underwent reverse transcription, so sequencing read expressed TCRB transcripts. The table came from immunoSEQ multiplex PCR; TCRdb's copy has only in-frame clones and leaves some out. The table lists some 16,000 clones, 60% to 80% of them singletons. Isolation of CD4+ naive, central memory, regulatory and stem cell-like memory cells was achieved by sorting via CD45RO/CCR7/CD25/CD127/CD95/CD27. The clonotype was recovered from a woman under 30 with type 1 diabetes. Material for sequencing was stem cell memory CD4+ T cells from blood.

Here the CDR3 reads CASSSFNEQFF. The CDR3 nucleotides are TGTGCCAGCAGTTCCTTTAATGAGCAGTTCTTC. The V call is TRBV7-9, the J call TRBJ2-1; D gene uncertain. This CDR3 is built from 11 residues. Germline CDR1 is SEHNR and CDR2 is FQNEAQ (reference sequence). The ends were cut back, 6 bases at V and 7 bases at J, with 7 bases in the middle.